Detailed here is one T cell receptor (beta chain). What it recognizes is unknown. Additional DNA sequences in this sample encode the identical CDR3. The data are from a study of shared clonotypes between healthy human individuals. General observations from the study: Some naive CD4 clonotypes, roughly 5%, turned up in common across a few donors.

Approximately 30,000 T cell genomes (roughly 190 ng DNA) went into each sorted-subset replicate. TCRdb's copy holds only in-frame clones and misses some; the assay was immunoSEQ multiplex PCR. The table lists 2,500,000 or so clones, 85% to 95% of them singletons. The CDR3 is 14 amino acids. Trimming removed 3 bases from V and 2 bases from J, with 9 bases in between. Looked up from germline, CDR1 is SGHAT and CDR2 is FQNNGV. This receptor was identified in a man between 18 and 35 years old in good health. Some clones in this sample may be carry-over from other donors' samples. Input material: naive CD4+ T cells from PBMCs. As for subset: CD45RA+ positively selected. The chain recombines TRBV11-2 with TRBJ2-3, with D possibly matching TRBD1 (5 bases). In nucleotides, the CDR3 is TGTGCCAGCAGCTTGGGGCGGTCCACAGATACGCAGTATTTT. It is translated as CASSLGRSTDTQYF.